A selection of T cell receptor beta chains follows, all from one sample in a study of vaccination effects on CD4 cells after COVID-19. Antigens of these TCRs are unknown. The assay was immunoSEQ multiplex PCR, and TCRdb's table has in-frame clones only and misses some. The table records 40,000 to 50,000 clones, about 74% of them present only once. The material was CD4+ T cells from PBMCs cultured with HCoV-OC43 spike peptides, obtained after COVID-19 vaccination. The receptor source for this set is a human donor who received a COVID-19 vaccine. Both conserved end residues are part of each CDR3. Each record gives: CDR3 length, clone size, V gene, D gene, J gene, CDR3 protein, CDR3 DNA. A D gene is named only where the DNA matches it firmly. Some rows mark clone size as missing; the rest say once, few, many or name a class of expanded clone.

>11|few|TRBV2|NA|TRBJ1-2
CASTNNYGYTF
TGTGCCAGCACGAATAACTATGGCTACACCTTC
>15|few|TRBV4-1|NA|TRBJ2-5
CASSQDPWMGETQYF
TGCGCCAGCAGCCAAGATCCTTGGATGGGGGAGACCCAGTACTTC
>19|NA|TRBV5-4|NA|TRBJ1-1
CASSIRGGHLNTGETQAFF
TGTGCCAGCAGCATAAGGGGGGGACACCTGAACACTGGCGAGACCCAAGCTTTCTTT
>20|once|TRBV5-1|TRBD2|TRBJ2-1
CASSTGLAGGTIGFPEEQFF
TGCGCCAGCAGCACGGGACTAGCGGGAGGAACCATCGGATTTCCAGAAGAGCAGTTCTTC
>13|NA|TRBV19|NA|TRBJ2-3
CASNAQRTDTQYF
TGTGCCAGTAACGCACAGCGCACAGATACGCAGTATTTT
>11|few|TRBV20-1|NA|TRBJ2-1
CSVTSNNEQFF
TGCAGTGTAACCAGTAACAATGAGCAGTTCTTC
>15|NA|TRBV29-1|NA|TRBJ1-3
CSVGGGRGPGNTIYF
TGCAGCGTTGGCGGGGGCAGGGGCCCAGGAAACACCATATATTTT
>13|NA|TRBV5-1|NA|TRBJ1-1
CASSFSGGTEAFF
TGCGCCAGCAGCTTTTCCGGGGGCACTGAAGCTTTCTTT
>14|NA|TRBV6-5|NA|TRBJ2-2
CAGIKDRNTGELFF
TGTGCCGGAATAAAGGACAGGAACACCGGGGAGCTGTTTTTT
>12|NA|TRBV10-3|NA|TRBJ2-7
CAISVDIGEQYF
TGTGCCATCAGTGTGGACATAGGCGAGCAGTACTTC
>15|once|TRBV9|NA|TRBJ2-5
CASSVGGAPSETQYF
TGTGCCAGCAGCGTAGGGGGGGCCCCCAGCGAGACCCAGTACTTC
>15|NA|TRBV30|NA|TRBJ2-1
CAWSLRGTTYNEQFF
TGTGCCTGGAGTCTGCGGGGCACTACCTACAATGAGCAGTTCTTC
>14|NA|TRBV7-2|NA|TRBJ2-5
CASSLSHSQETQYF
TGTGCCAGCAGCTTATCCCACAGTCAAGAGACCCAGTACTTC
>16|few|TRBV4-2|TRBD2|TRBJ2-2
CASSLRAGANTGELFF
TGTGCCAGCAGCCTCCGGGCGGGAGCCAACACCGGGGAGCTGTTTTTT
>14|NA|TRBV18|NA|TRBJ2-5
CASSPGRYQETQYF
TGTGCCAGCTCACCGGGACGCTACCAAGAGACCCAGTACTTC
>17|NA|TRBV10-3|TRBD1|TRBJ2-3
CAISESPGQGGTDTQYF
TGTGCCATCAGTGAGTCCCCAGGACAGGGGGGCACAGATACGCAGTATTTT
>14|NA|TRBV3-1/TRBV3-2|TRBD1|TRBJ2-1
CASSRDRLYNEQFF
TGTGCCAGCAGCCGGGACAGGCTCTACAATGAGCAGTTCTTC
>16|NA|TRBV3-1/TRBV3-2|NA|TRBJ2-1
CASSHQDRNVYNEQFF
TGTGCCAGCAGCCATCAGGACAGAAACGTATACAATGAGCAGTTCTTC
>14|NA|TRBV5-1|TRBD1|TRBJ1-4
CASKLQGAGEKLFF
TGCGCCAGCAAGTTGCAGGGGGCTGGGGAAAAACTGTTTTTT
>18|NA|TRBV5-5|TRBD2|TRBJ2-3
CASSLRRGLAGPEDTQYF
TGTGCCAGCAGCTTGAGGCGGGGACTAGCGGGGCCCGAGGATACGCAGTATTTT
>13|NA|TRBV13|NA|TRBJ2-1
CASSRGLYNEQFF
TGTGCCAGCAGCCGCGGACTGTACAATGAGCAGTTCTTC
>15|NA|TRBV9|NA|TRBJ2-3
CASSVFGGGGDTQYF
TGTGCCAGCAGCGTATTTGGGGGGGGCGGAGATACGCAGTATTTT
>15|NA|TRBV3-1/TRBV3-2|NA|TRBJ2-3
CASSLPGSGPDTQYF
TGTGCCAGCAGCCTCCCGGGGTCCGGTCCAGATACGCAGTATTTT
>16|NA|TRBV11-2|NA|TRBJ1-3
CASSSRRALSGNTIYF
TGTGCCAGCAGCTCCCGGAGGGCCCTCTCTGGAAACACCATATATTTT
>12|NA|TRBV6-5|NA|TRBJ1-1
CASSRGLGEAFF
TGTGCCAGCAGTCGCGGACTCGGTGAAGCTTTCTTT
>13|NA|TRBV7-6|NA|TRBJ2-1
CATQGSSYNEQFF
TGTGCCACCCAGGGTTCATCTTACAATGAGCAGTTCTTC
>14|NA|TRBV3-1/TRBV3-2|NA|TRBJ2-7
CASSLAGAAYEQYF
TGTGCCAGCAGCCTCGCGGGGGCCGCCTACGAGCAGTACTTC
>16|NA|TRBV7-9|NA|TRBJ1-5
CASSLYRQGVSQPQHF
TGTGCCAGCAGCTTATACCGCCAGGGCGTCAGTCAGCCCCAGCATTTT
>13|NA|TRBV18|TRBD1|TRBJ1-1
CASSSGQGLEAFF
TGTGCCAGCTCATCCGGACAGGGACTTGAAGCTTTCTTT
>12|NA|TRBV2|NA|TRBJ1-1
CASSALGTEAFF
TGTGCCAGCAGTGCTCTGGGGACTGAAGCTTTCTTT
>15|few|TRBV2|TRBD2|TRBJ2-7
CASSDVSGGAYEQYF
TGTGCCAGCAGTGATGTAAGCGGGGGGGCCTACGAGCAGTACTTC
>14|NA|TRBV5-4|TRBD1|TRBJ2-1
CASSWVTGDNEQFF
TGTGCCAGCAGCTGGGTGACAGGGGACAATGAGCAGTTCTTC
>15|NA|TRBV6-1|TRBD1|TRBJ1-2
CASSEARGQDYGYTF
TGTGCCAGCAGTGAAGCGAGGGGGCAGGACTATGGCTACACCTTC
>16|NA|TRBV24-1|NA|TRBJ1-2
CATSDSTTVFNYGYTF
TGTGCCACCAGTGATTCGACTACAGTATTTAACTATGGCTACACCTTC
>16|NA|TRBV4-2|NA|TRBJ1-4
CASSQEGSWGKEKLFF
TGTGCCAGCAGCCAAGAAGGTAGCTGGGGGAAGGAAAAACTGTTTTTT
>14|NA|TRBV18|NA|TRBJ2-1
CASSTTDSYNEQFF
TGTGCCAGCTCGACGACTGACTCCTACAATGAGCAGTTCTTC
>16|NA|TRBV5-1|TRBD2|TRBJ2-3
CASSLYSGGSTDTQYF
TGCGCCAGCAGCCTTTATAGCGGGGGGAGCACAGATACGCAGTATTTT
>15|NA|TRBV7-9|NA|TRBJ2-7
CASSSRHSQVYEQYF
TGTGCTAGCAGCTCCCGCCACTCACAGGTCTACGAGCAGTACTTC
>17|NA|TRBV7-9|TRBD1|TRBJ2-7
CASSPWAAGQVPYEQYF
TGTGCCAGCAGCCCCTGGGCCGCGGGACAGGTCCCCTACGAGCAGTACTTC
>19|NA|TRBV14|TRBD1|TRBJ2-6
CASSRLGQGTPSGANVLTF
TGTGCCAGCAGCCGCCTGGGACAGGGAACCCCCTCTGGGGCCAACGTCCTGACTTTC
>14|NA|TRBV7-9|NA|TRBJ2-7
CASSLLADSYEQYF
TGTGCCAGCAGCTTATTAGCCGATTCCTACGAGCAGTACTTC
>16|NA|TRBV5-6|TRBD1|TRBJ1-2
CASSLSVPTGDGGYTF
TGTGCCAGCAGCTTGAGTGTCCCGACAGGGGATGGTGGCTACACCTTC
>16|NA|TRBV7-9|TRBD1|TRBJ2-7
CASSSTSPGQGYEQYF
TGTGCCAGCAGCTCGACTTCACCGGGACAGGGATACGAGCAGTACTTC
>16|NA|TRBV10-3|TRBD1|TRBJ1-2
CAISESSGTGVYGYTF
TGTGCCATCAGTGAGTCTTCCGGGACAGGGGTCTATGGCTACACCTTC
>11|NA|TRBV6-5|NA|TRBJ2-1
CASKVGNEQFF
TGTGCCAGCAAAGTTGGCAATGAGCAGTTCTTC
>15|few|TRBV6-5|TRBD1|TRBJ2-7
CASSGTGETLYEQYF
TGTGCCAGCAGCGGAACAGGGGAGACACTCTACGAGCAGTACTTC
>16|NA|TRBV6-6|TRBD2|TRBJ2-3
CASSPPRLATTDTQYF
TGTGCCAGCAGTCCCCCACGACTAGCCACCACAGATACGCAGTATTTT
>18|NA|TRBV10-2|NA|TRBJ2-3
CASSDIVYSEQSTDTQYF
TGCGCCAGCAGTGATATTGTCTATTCGGAACAGAGCACAGATACGCAGTATTTT
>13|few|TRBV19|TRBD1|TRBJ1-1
CASRNGQGTEAFF
TGTGCCAGTAGGAACGGACAGGGTACTGAAGCTTTCTTT
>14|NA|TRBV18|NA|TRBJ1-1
CASSPGVGRTEAFF
TGTGCCAGCTCACCAGGGGTGGGGAGGACTGAAGCTTTCTTT